One and the same sample provided the 19 T cell receptor beta chains below, sequenced in a study of T cell repertoires in cytomegalovirus infection. TCRdb called the reads again in MiXCR, with one record for every CDR3 protein. The sample includes about 130,000 distinct CDR3 sequences, 30% to 40% of them seen just once. What these receptors recognize is not known. The sequencing here drew on CD8+ T cells from cultured PBMCs, taken from culture after CMV antigen stimulation. The source of these receptors is a human donor in good health (CMV status not recorded). Some clones in this sample may be carry-over from other donors' samples.

V usage is TRBV19 and J usage is TRBJ1-1; tentatively, D is TRBD1 (6 bases). Germline V gives CDR1 LNHDA, CDR2 SQIVND (reference sequence). CDR3 length: 15 residues. Trimming left V 5 bases short and J 3 bases short, with 16 bases between. The CDR3 nucleotides read TGTGCCAGTAGTCCCCTTCGGGACACCCACACTGAAGCTTTCTTT. It translates to CASSPLRDTHTEAFF.

This clonotype has more than one count but fewer than ten. J is TRBJ2-2 and V is TRBV2; TRBD1 agrees at 7 bases. Looked up from germline, CDR1 is SNHLY and CDR2 is FYNNEI. The CDR3 totals 14 residues. Trimming at V came to 5 bases and at J to 7 bases, leaving 7 bases not matched to a gene. The CDR3 DNA reads as TGTGCCAGCAGTTCCGGGACAGAGATCGGGGAGCTGTTTTTT. Protein sequence: CASSSGTEIGELFF. The variable domain in full, with the rest retrieved from reference TRBV2 and TRBJ2-2, is EPEVTQTPSHQVTQMGQEVILRCVPISNHLYFYWYRQILGQKVEFLVSFYNNEISEKSEIFDDQFSVERPDGSNFTLKIRSTKLEDSAMYFCASSSGTEIGELFFGEGSRLTVL.

This CDR3 is CASSRQGQGNTEAFF. The CDR3, as DNA: TGCGCCAGCAGCCGGCAGGGACAGGGGAACACTGAAGCTTTCTTT. V is TRBV4-1 and J is TRBJ1-1; 9 bases align to TRBD1. Germline trimming cut 4 bases from V and 1 base from J; bases unmatched to any gene: 4. This CDR3 spans 15 amino acids. The V gene's germline CDR1 is MGHRA and CDR2 YSYEKL.

This clonotype was seen repeatedly, ten times or more. The CDR3 is CASSFDRATNEKLFF. The CDR3 nucleotides are TGTGCCAGCAGTTTCGACAGGGCAACTAATGAAAAACTGTTTTTT. The chain has TRBV28 and TRBJ1-4; 7 bases agree with TRBD1. This CDR3 is built from 15 residues. CDR1 is MDHEN and CDR2 is SYDVKM in the germline V gene. V trimming: 3 bases; J trimming: 0 bases; junction bases outside the gene matches: 1.

The chain joins TRBV7-9 to TRBJ2-2; 8 nucleotides match TRBD1. The CDR3 covers 15 residues. V lost 5 bases and J lost 6; bases outside the gene matches: 8. Germline values: CDR1 SEHNR, CDR2 FQNEAQ (reference sequence). DNA for the CDR3: TGTGCCAGCAGCCCTCCGGGACAGGCCCCCGGGGAGCTGTTTTTT. Its translation is CASSPPGQAPGELFF.

The chain is built from TRBV5-1 and TRBJ2-3, with 10 bases lining up with TRBD1. Germline-derived CDR1 and CDR2 are SGHRS and YFSETQ. This CDR3 has 17 residues. V dropped 4 bases and J dropped 0; count of bases not matched to a gene: 8. The CDR3 reads CASSLWTGGTSTDTQYF. The CDR3 region has the DNA TGCGCCAGCAGCCTGTGGACAGGGGGAACTAGCACAGATACGCAGTATTTT.

This chain links TRBV19 with TRBJ2-7; D is perhaps TRBD1 or TRBD2 (5 bases each). Per the germline V gene, CDR1 is LNHDA and CDR2 is SQIVND (reference sequence). V was trimmed by 3 bases and J by 5 bases, leaving 11 bases between them. This CDR3 region has 13 residues. The CDR3 reads CASSIGAHNEQYF. The CDR3, as DNA: TGTGCCAGTAGTATCGGGGCCCACAACGAGCAGTACTTC.

There are many counts of this clonotype. The chain recombines TRBV5-6 with TRBJ2-7, with 12 bases that match TRBD1. Germline V gene lookup returns CDR1 SGHDT and CDR2 YYEEEE. V shed 6 bases, J shed 2 bases, and the junction held 3 bases outside the gene matches. This CDR3 spans 14 amino acids. The CDR3 protein is CASTGTGGPYEQYF. The CDR3 nucleotides read TGTGCCAGCACCGGGACAGGGGGCCCCTACGAGCAGTACTTC. Drawing the rest from reference TRBV5-6 and TRBJ2-7, the complete variable domain is DAGVTQSPTHLIKTRGQQVTLRCSPKSGHDTVSWYQQALGQGPQFIFQYYEEEERQRGNFPDRFSGHQFPNYSSELNVNALLLGDSALYLCASTGTGGPYEQYFGPGTRLTVT.

On this clonotype itself: A clone one base away is much larger, so this may be a read error. Here the CDR3 DNA reads TGTGCCAGCAGCTCAGGGGGCAATGAGCAGTTCTTC. Protein product: CASSSGGNEQFF. This chain uses TRBV27 with TRBJ2-1; TRBD1 matches at 7 bases. Germline V gene data show CDR1 as MNHEY and CDR2 as SMNVEV (reference sequence). The junction had 2 bases not matched to a gene; V was cut back by 6 bases and J by 6 bases. The CDR3 consists of 12 residues.

This clonotype was recorded only once. The chain joins TRBV7-9 to TRBJ2-3; 12 bases agree with TRBD2. Trimming at V came to 5 bases and at J to 5 bases, leaving 2 bases not matched to a gene. The length of the CDR3 is 14 residues. CDR1 and CDR2 (germline): SEHNR, FQNEAQ (reference sequence). DNA of the CDR3: TGTGCCAGCAGCCGGACTAGCGGGGTAGATACGCAGTATTTT. This sequence encodes CASSRTSGVDTQYF.

This clonotype was detected once. The chain carries TRBV2 and TRBJ2-2; 10 nucleotides match TRBD2. This CDR3 contains 17 residues. Losses at the gene ends were 6 bases for V and 4 bases for J; bases not matched to a gene: 11. Germline loops: CDR1 SNHLY, CDR2 FYNNEI. The CDR3: CASRGTSGVLITGELFF. CDR3 DNA sequence: TGTGCCAGCAGGGGAACTAGCGGGGTCCTTATCACCGGGGAGCTGTTTTTT.

This chain connects TRBV10-3 to TRBJ1-3; 10 bases are a match to TRBD1. The CDR3 loop spans 17 amino acids. Germline-derived CDR1 and CDR2 are ENHRY and SYGVKD. V shed 2 bases, J shed 4 bases, and the junction held 8 bases outside the gene matches. This CDR3 is CAISEKFGTGAGNTIYF. CDR3 in DNA: TGTGCCATCAGTGAGAAGTTCGGGACAGGGGCAGGAAACACCATATATTTT.

There are a few counts of this clonotype. The chain couples TRBV7-3 to TRBJ2-2, with a weak D call TRBD2 (5 bases). From germline, CDR1 is SGHTA and CDR2 FQGTGA. The CDR3 runs 15 residues. V was clipped by 3 bases and J by 1 base, with 9 bases between them. CDR3 DNA sequence: TGTGCCAGCAGCTTCGGCGAGGGGAACACCGGGGAGCTGTTTTTT. Translated: CASSFGEGNTGELFF.

This chain connects TRBV12-3 or TRBV12-4 to TRBJ2-3, with TRBD1 matching over 7 bases. This CDR3 comprises 13 residues. Unmatched junction bases numbered 5, after V lost 2 bases and J lost 9 bases. DNA for the CDR3: TGTGCCAGCAGTTTAACAGGGGAGAAGACGCAGTATTTT. Residues: CASSLTGEKTQYF.

V usage is TRBV25-1 and J usage is TRBJ2-7; the D gene is possibly TRBD2 (6 bases). The CDR3 totals 15 residues. Germline V gene data show CDR1 as MGHDK and CDR2 as SYGVNS. V was cut by 7 bases and J by 2 bases, with 18 bases left in between. CDR3 loop: CASTPGGPTTYEQYF. The CDR3 DNA sequence: TGTGCCAGCACCCCAGGAGGGCCAACGACCTACGAGCAGTACTTC.

The chain employs TRBV11-2 and TRBJ2-7; 7 positions match TRBD2. The V gene end was trimmed by 0 bases and the J gene end by 3 bases; junction bases not matched to a gene: 8. Germline loops: CDR1 SGHAT, CDR2 FQNNGV. This CDR3 is built from 16 residues. The CDR3 DNA reads TGTGCCAGCAGCTTAGAGGGAGGGGCCCCGGTCTACGAGCAGTACTTC. This sequence encodes CASSLEGGAPVYEQYF.

The V and J genes are TRBV6-6 and TRBJ2-2, with D unclear. The CDR3 runs 14 residues. Trimming removed 2 bases from V and 1 base from J, with 5 bases in between. CDR1 is MNHNY and CDR2 is SVGAGI in the germline V gene (reference sequence). This chain's CDR3 is CASSYGENTGELFF. In DNA form, the CDR3 reads TGTGCCAGCAGTTACGGCGAGAACACCGGGGAGCTGTTTTTT.

The chain carries TRBV7-8 and TRBJ2-3; the D is unclear. Germline V gene sequence: CDR1 SGHVS, CDR2 FQNEAQ. V lost 5 bases and J lost 2, with 8 bases in between. This CDR3 has 13 residues. CDR3 DNA sequence: TGTGCCAGCAGCCTTTTATTCACAGATACGCAGTATTTT. This sequence encodes CASSLLFTDTQYF.

This clonotype has at least ten counts. This chain uses TRBV7-9 with TRBJ2-1; 8 bases align to TRBD2. Germline V gene data show CDR1 as SEHNR and CDR2 as FQNEAQ (reference sequence). V lost 4 bases, J lost 1 base, and 3 bases stayed unmatched. The CDR3 runs to 15 residues. The DNA for the CDR3 is TGTGCCAGCAGCTCCCGGGGGGGTTCCTACAATGAGCAGTTCTTC. This encodes CASSSRGGSYNEQFF.